Reported below is one T cell receptor (beta chain). The sample comes from a study of blood T cell repertoires in COVID-19. Study background: Donors in the United States, Italy and Spain gave samples during acute or convalescent COVID-19. PBMCs, B-cell-depleted T cells, or T cells were the source of the cDNA or gDNA that made up the material.

Source study methods: Estimated nucleated cell counts came from reference gene primer amplification. Generated by immunoSEQ multiplex PCR, the TCRdb table keeps only in-frame clones and is missing some. V, J and clone size derive from that table, while D and trimming were established from the DNA sequence. The sample carries about 150,000 clones, approximately 80% recorded once. The germline CDR1 and CDR2 sequences are SGHAT and FQDESV (reference sequence). The CDR3 loop spans 14 amino acids. The V gene end was trimmed by 5 bases and the J gene end by 4 bases; junction bases not matched to a gene: 2.

This TCR came from a man aged 55 to 70 with acute or convalescent COVID-19. Sequenced sample: peripheral blood. The rearrangement links TRBV11-1 to TRBJ2-3, with TRBD2 matching over 11 bases. The CDR3 DNA sequence: TGTGCCAGCAGCCTTAGCGGGGGGGCAGATACGCAGTATTTT. It specifies CASSLSGGADTQYF.